This TCR beta chain was recorded in a study of blood T cell repertoires in COVID-19. The length of the CDR3 is 16 residues. CDR1 is SGHNT, CDR2 YYREEE, per germline (reference sequence). V dropped 4 bases and J dropped 4; count of bases not matched to a gene: 10. TCRdb keeps only in-frame clones here, not all; method: immunoSEQ multiplex PCR. The sample includes about 49,000 clones, roughly 82% of them seen just once. Sequenced input: peripheral blood. The sequence derives from a woman aged 55-69 years with acute or convalescent COVID-19. J is TRBJ2-2 and V is TRBV5-4, with 7 bases lining up with TRBD2. CDR3 residues: CASSPPRGGLTGELFF. For the CDR3, the DNA is TGTGCCAGCAGCCCACCCCGCGGGGGACTCACCGGGGAGCTGTTTTTT.